Below are 9 T cell receptor beta chains sequenced from a single sample in a study of T cells in tumors and immune-related adverse events. The data were produced by immunoSEQ multiplex PCR, yet TCRdb's version contains in-frame clones alone and is incomplete. The sample includes 6,500 to 10,000 clones, roughly 92% seen only once; the top ten take less than 2.5%. The sequences come from lymph node tissue, collected from a patient treated with anti-PD-1 therapy. The source is a female donor with metastatic renal cell carcinoma.

This clone was seen only once. The chain joins TRBV19 to TRBJ2-7; 7 nucleotides align to TRBD2. The CDR3 runs to 13 residues. The ends lost 3 bases at V and 4 bases at J; junction bases unmatched: 3. The germline V gene has CDR1 LNHDA and CDR2 SQIVND (reference sequence). The CDR3 region has the DNA TGTGCCAGTAGTATTGGGCGGGAGTACGAGCAGTACTTC. This translates into CASSIGREYEQYF.

J is TRBJ1-1 and V is TRBV7-9; TRBD1 matches 7 bases. Germline V gene lookup returns CDR1 SEHNR and CDR2 FQNEAQ (reference sequence). With V trimmed by 6 bases and J by 5 bases, 9 bases remained unmatched. This CDR3 contains 14 residues. The CDR3 sequence: CASRGAGGRTEAFF. In DNA, the CDR3 is TGTGCCAGCAGGGGCGCAGGGGGAAGGACTGAAGCTTTCTTT. Filled out from reference TRBV7-9 and TRBJ1-1, the complete variable domain reads DTGVSQNPRHKITKRGQNVTFRCDPISEHNRLYWYRQTLGQGPEFLTYFQNEAQLEKSRLLSDRFSAERPKGSFSTLEIQRTEQGDSAMYLCASRGAGGRTEAFFGQGTRLTVV.

V is TRBV4-1 and J is TRBJ2-2; 12 bases map to TRBD2. The CDR3 runs 15 residues. Germline CDR1 and CDR2: MGHRA and YSYEKL. V lost 5 bases, J lost 6 bases, and 4 bases stayed unmatched. CDR3 nucleotides: TGCGCCAGCAGCAGGACTAGCGGGACCCCCGGGGAGCTGTTTTTT. Residues: CASSRTSGTPGELFF.

This clone was detected once. CDR3 residues: CAIRDSGTPQFF. DNA for the CDR3: TGTGCCATCAGGGATAGCGGGACTCCTCAGTTCTTC. This rearrangement joins TRBV10-3 to TRBJ2-1, with 8 bases fitting TRBD2. This CDR3 has 12 residues. The ends lost 6 bases at V and 13 bases at J; junction bases unmatched: 8. Germline assignment: CDR1 ENHRY and CDR2 SYGVKD.

The chain links TRBV9 to TRBJ2-2, with 7 nucleotides matching TRBD2. V lost 3 bases to trimming and J lost 1 base; unmatched junction nucleotides: 6. CDR1 and CDR2 (germline): SGDLS, YYNGEE. The CDR3 has 16 residues. The CDR3 bases are TGTGCCAGCAGCGCCCGGGGGGACGAGAACACCGGGGAGCTGTTTTTT. Translation gives CASSARGDENTGELFF.

This chain joins TRBV28 and TRBJ1-5; the D is unclear. The CDR3 is 14 amino acids. The V end was cut by 5 bases, the J end by 4 bases, with 12 bases between. CDR1 and CDR2 (germline): MDHEN, SYDVKM. CDR3: CASSLNGINQPQHF. The CDR3 nucleotides are TGTGCCAGCAGTCTAAACGGGATAAATCAGCCCCAGCATTTT.

The gene calls are TRBV18 and TRBJ2-5; unclear D gene. The CDR3 totals 13 residues. V lost 3 bases and J 3 bases, leaving 8 bases between the germline ends. Per germline, CDR1 KGHSH and CDR2 LQKENI. The CDR3 protein is CASSPVVKETQYF. The CDR3 bases are TGTGCCAGCTCACCTGTTGTAAAAGAGACCCAGTACTTC.

The CDR3 region is CASSPPGGQQETQYF. The CDR3 DNA reads as TGTGCCAGCTCACCACCCGGTGGTCAGCAGGAGACCCAGTACTTC. J is TRBJ2-5 and V is TRBV18; D is unclear. V was clipped by 0 bases and J by 5 bases, with 13 bases between them. Germline values: CDR1 KGHSH, CDR2 LQKENI. CDR3 length: 15 residues.

This chain connects TRBV7-6 to TRBJ1-3, with TRBD1 matching 10 bases. CDR3 length: 18 amino acids. Germline CDR1 is SGHVS and CDR2 is FNYEAQ. With 3 bases clipped from V and 0 bases from J, the junction kept 8 bases outside the gene matches. The CDR3 sequence: CASSFDGTGVFSGNTIYF. In DNA form, the CDR3 reads TGTGCCAGCAGCTTTGACGGGACAGGGGTGTTCTCTGGAAACACCATATATTTT. Together with reference TRBV7-6 and TRBJ1-3, the CDR3 gives the full variable domain: GAGVSQSPRYKVTKRGQDVALRCDPISGHVSLYWYRQALGQGPEFLTYFNYEAQQDKSGLPNDRFSAERPEGSISTLTIQRTEQRDSAMYRCASSFDGTGVFSGNTIYFGEGSWLTVV.